The clone carrying this T cell receptor (beta chain) came up a few times. Its antigen is unidentified. The time point: late sampling 161 to 241 days after vaccination in a few convalescent patients. This sample is part of a study of vaccination and CD4 T cells after COVID-19. Study as a whole: Six males and four females, two Hispanic, made up the convalescents. Post-vaccine sample collection happened at a median of about 10 weeks after dose two, ranging 14 to 241. Median time from COVID diagnosis to post-COVID sampling was 101 days (35 to 161).

With 2 bases removed from V and 2 bases from J, the gap between germline ends came to 12 bases. Germline CDR1 is SGHTA and CDR2 is FQGNSA. The CDR3 extends over 15 amino acids. TCRdb re-called the PCR reads with MiXCR, one entry per CDR3 protein. Here the sample spans about 30,000 distinct CDR3 sequences, approximately 49% being singletons. Study observations and caveats: Convalescent patients had a median roughly 87% of post-vaccine SARS-CoV-2-reactive clones that were detected only after vaccination, not before it.

The material sequenced was CD4+ T cells from blood, taken about 7 months after SARS-CoV-2 vaccination. The genes are TRBV7-2 and TRBJ1-2; D is uncertain. This TCR was recovered from a human donor who had recovered from COVID-19. The chain's CDR3 is CASSLPPQINYGYTF. CDR3 bases: TGTGCCAGCAGCTTACCCCCACAAATAAACTATGGCTACACCTTC.